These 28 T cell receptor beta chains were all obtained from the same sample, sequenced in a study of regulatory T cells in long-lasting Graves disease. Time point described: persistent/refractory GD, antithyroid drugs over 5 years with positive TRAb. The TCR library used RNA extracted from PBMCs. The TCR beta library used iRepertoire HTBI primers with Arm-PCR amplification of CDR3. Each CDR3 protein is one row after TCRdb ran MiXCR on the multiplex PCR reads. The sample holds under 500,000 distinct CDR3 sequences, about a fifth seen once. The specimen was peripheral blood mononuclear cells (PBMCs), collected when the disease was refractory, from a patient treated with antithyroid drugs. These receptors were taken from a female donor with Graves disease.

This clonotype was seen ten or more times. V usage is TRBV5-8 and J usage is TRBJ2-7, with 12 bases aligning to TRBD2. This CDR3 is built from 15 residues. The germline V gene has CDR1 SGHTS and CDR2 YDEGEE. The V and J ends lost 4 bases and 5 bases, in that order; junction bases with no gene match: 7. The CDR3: CASSLLTSGRDEQYF. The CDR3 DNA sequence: TGTGCCAGCAGCCTCCTGACTAGCGGGAGAGACGAGCAGTACTTC. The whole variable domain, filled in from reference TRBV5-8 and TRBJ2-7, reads EAGVTQSPTHLIKTRGQQATLRCSPISGHTSVYWYQQALGLGLQFLLWYDEGEERNRGNFPPRFSGRQFPNYSSELNVNALELEDSALYLCASSLLTSGRDEQYFGPGTRLTVT.

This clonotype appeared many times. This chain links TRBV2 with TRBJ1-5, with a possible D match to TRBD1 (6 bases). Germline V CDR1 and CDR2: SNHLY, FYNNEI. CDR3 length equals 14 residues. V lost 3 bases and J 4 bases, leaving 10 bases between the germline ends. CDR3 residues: CASSDRTENQPQHF. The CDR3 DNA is TGTGCCAGCAGTGATAGGACAGAAAATCAGCCCCAGCATTTT.

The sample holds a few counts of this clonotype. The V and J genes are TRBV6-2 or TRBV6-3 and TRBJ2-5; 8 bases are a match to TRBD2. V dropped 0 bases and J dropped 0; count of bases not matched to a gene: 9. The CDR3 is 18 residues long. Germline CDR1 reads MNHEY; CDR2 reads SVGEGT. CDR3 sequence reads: CASSYSPSGGPYQETQYF. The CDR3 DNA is TGTGCCAGCAGTTACTCCCCCAGCGGGGGACCGTACCAAGAGACCCAGTACTTC.

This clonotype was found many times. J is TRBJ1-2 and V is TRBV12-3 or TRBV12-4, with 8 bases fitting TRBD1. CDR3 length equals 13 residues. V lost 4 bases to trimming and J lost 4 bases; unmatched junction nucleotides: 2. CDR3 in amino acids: CASSSGQVYGYTF. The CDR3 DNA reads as TGTGCCAGCAGTTCGGGACAGGTCTATGGCTACACCTTC.

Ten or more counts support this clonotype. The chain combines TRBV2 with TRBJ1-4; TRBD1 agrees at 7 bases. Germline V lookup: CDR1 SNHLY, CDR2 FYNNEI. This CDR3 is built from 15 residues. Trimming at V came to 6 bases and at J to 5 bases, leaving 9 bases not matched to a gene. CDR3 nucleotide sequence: TGTGCCAGCAGAGGACAGGTAGTACCCAATGAAAAACTGTTTTTT. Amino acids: CASRGQVVPNEKLFF.

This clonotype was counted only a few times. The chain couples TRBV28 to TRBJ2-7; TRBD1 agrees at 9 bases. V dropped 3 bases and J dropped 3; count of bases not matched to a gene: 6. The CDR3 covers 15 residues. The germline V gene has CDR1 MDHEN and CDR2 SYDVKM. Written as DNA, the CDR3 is TGTGCCAGCAGTTTCCCTCGGGGACAGGGCTACGAGCAGTACTTC. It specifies CASSFPRGQGYEQYF.

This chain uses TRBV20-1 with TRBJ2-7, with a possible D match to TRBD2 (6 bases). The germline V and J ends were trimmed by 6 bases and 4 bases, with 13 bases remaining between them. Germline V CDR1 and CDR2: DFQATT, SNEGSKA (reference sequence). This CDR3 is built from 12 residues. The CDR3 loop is CSARDFTYEQYF. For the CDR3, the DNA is TGCAGTGCGCGGGATTTCACTTACGAGCAGTACTTC.

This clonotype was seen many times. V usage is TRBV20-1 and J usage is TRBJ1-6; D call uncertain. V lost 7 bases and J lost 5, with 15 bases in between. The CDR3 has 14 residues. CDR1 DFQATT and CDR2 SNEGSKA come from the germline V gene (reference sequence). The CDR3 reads CSVPNTLNNSPLHF. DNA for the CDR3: TGCAGTGTCCCAAATACGCTTAATAATTCACCCCTCCACTTT.

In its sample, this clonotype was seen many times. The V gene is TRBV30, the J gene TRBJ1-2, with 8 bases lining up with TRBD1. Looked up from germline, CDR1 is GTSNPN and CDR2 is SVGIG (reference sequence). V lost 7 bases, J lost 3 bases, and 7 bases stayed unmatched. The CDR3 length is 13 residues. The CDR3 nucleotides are TGTGCCTCACTCCCGACAGGGGACTATGGCTACACCTTC. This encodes CASLPTGDYGYTF.

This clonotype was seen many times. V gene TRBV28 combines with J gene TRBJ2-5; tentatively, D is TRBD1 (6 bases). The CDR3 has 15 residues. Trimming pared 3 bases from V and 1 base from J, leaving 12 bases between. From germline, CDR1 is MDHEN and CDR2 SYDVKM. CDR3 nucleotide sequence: TGTGCCAGCAGTTTCACAGGGCTCCCCCAAGAGACCCAGTACTTC. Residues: CASSFTGLPQETQYF.

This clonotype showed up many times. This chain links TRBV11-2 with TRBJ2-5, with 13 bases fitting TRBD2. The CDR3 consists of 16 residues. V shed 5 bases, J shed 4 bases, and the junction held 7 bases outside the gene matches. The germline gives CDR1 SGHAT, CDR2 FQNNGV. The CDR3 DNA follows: TGTGCCAGCAGCCTTGGGACTAGCGGGAAAGCAGAGACCCAGTACTTC. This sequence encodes CASSLGTSGKAETQYF.

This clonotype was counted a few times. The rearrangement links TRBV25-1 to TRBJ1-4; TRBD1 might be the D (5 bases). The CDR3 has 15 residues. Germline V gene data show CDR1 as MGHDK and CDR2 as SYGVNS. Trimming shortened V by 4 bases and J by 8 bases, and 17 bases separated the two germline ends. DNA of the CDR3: TGTGCCAGCAGTGGGGAGCTCCGGGACTCCGAAAAACTGTTTTTT. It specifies CASSGELRDSEKLFF.

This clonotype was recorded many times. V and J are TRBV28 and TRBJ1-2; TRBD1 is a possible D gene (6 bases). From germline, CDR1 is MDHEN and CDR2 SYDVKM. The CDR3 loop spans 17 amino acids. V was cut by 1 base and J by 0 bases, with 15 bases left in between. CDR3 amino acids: CASSLYKGTSSNYGYTF. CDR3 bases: TGTGCCAGCAGTTTATATAAGGGGACATCTTCTAACTATGGCTACACCTTC.

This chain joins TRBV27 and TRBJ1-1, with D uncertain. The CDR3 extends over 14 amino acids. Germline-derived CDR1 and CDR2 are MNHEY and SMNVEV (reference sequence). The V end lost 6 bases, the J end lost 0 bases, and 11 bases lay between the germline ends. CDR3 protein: CASREQAMNTEAFF. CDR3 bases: TGTGCCAGCAGGGAGCAAGCGATGAACACTGAAGCTTTCTTT.

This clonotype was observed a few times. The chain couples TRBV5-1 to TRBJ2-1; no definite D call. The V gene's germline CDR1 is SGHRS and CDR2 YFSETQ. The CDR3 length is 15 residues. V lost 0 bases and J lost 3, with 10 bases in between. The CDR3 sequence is CASSLDSDDYNEQFF. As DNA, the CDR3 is TGCGCCAGCAGCTTGGACAGCGACGACTACAATGAGCAGTTCTTC.

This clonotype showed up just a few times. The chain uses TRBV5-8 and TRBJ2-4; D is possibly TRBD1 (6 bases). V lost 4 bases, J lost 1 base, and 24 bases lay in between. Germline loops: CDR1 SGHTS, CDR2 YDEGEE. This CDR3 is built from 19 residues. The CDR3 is CASSRYSGQKPSAKNIQYF. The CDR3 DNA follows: TGTGCCAGCAGCAGATACTCCGGACAGAAACCTTCGGCCAAAAACATTCAGTACTTC. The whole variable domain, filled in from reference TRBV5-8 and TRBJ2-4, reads EAGVTQSPTHLIKTRGQQATLRCSPISGHTSVYWYQQALGLGLQFLLWYDEGEERNRGNFPPRFSGRQFPNYSSELNVNALELEDSALYLCASSRYSGQKPSAKNIQYFGAGTRLSVL.

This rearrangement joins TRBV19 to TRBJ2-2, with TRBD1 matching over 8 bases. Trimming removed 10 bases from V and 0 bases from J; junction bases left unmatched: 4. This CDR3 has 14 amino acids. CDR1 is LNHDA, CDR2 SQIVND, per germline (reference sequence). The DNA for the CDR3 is TGTGCCACAAAACAGGGGGCGAACACCGGGGAGCTGTTTTTT. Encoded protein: CATKQGANTGELFF.

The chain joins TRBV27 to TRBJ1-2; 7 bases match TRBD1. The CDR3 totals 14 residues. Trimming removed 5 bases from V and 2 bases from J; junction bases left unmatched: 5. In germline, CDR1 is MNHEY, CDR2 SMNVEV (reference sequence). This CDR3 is CASSVRGANYGYTF. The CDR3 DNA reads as TGTGCCAGCAGTGTCAGGGGGGCGAACTATGGCTACACCTTC.

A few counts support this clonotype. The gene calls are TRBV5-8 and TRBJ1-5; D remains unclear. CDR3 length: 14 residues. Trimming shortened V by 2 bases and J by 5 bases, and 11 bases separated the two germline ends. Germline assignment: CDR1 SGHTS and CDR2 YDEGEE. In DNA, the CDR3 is TGTGCCAGCAGCTTAGGACCCTTTGATCAGCCCCAGCATTTT. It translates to CASSLGPFDQPQHF.

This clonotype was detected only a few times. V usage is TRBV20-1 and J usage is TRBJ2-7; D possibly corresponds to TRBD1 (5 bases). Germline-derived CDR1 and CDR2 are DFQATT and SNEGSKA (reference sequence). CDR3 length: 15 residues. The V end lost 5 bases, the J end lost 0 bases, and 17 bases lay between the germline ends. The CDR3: CSALELQAPSYEQYF. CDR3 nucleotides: TGCAGTGCTCTGGAGTTACAGGCCCCCTCCTACGAGCAGTACTTC.

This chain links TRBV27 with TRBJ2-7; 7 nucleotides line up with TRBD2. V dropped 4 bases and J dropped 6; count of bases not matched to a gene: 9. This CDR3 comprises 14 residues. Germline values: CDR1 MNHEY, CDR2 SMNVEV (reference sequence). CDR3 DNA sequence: TGTGCCAGCAGTTCCGGGACTCCGGGGGGCGAGCAGTACTTC. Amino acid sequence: CASSSGTPGGEQYF.

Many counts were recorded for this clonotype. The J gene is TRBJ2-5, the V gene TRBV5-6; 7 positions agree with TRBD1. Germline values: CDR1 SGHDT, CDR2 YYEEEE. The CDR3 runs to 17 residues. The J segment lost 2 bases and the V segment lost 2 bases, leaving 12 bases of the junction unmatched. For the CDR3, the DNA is TGTGCCAGCAGCTTTGTCGGCCCGGGACAGCTGCAAGAGACCCAGTACTTC. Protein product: CASSFVGPGQLQETQYF.

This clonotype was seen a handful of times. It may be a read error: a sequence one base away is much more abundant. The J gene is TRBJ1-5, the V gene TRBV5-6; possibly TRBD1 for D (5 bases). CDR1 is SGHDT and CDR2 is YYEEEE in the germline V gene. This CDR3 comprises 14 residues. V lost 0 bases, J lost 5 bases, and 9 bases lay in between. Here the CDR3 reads CASSLGQNDQPQHF. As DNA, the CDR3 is TGTGCCAGCAGCTTGGGACAGAACGATCAGCCCCAGCATTTT.

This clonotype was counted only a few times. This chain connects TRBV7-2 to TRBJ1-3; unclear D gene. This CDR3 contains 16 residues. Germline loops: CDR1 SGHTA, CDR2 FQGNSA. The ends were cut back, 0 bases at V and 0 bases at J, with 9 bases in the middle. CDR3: CASSLAGSISGNTIYF. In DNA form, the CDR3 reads TGTGCCAGCAGCTTAGCGGGGAGTATCTCTGGAAACACCATATATTTT. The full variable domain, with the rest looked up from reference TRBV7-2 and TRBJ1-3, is GAGVSQSPSNKVTEKGKDVELRCDPISGHTALYWYRQSLGQGLEFLIYFQGNSAPDKSGLPSDRFSAERTGGSVSTLTIQRTQQEDSAVYLCASSLAGSISGNTIYFGEGSWLTVV.

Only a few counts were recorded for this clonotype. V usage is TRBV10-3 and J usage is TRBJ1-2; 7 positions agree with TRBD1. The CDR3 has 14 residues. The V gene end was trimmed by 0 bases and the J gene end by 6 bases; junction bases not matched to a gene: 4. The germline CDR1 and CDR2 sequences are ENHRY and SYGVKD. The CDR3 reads CAISESRDSDGYTF. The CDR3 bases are TGTGCCATCAGTGAGTCCCGGGACAGCGATGGCTACACCTTC.

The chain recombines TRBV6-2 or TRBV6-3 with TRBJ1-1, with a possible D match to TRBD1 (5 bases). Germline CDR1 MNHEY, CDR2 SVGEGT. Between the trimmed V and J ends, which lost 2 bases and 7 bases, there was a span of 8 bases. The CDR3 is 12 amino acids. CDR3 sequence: CASSYPGGEAFF. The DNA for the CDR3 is TGTGCCAGCAGTTACCCTGGGGGTGAAGCTTTCTTT.

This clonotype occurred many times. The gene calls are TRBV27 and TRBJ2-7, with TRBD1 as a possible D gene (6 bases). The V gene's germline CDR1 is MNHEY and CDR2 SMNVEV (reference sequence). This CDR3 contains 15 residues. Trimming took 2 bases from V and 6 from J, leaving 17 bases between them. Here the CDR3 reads CASSLDRPRGAEQYF. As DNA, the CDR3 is TGTGCCAGCAGTTTAGACAGGCCACGGGGCGCCGAGCAGTACTTC.

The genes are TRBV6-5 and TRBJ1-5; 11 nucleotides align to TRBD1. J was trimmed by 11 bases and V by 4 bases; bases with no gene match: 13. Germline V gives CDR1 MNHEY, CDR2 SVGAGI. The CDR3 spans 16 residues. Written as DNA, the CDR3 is TGTGCCAGCAGTTGGAATCCGGGACAGGGGGTTGTGGCCCAGCATTTT. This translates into CASSWNPGQGVVAQHF.